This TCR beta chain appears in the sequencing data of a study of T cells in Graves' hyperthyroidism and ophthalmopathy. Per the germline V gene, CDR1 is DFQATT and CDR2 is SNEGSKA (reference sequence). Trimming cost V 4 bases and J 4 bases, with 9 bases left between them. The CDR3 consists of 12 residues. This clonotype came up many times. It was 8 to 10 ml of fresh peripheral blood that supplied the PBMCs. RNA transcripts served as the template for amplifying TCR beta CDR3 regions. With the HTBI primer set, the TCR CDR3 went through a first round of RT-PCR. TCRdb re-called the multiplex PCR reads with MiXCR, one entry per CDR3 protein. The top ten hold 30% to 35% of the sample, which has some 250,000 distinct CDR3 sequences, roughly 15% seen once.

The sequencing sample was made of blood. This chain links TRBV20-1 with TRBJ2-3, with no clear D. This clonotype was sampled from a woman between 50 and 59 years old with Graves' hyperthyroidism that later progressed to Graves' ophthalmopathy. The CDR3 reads CSAIAQPDTQYF. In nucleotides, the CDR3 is TGCAGTGCTATAGCCCAGCCAGATACGCAGTATTTT.